The TCR beta chain described here comes from a study of blood T cell repertoires in COVID-19. The assay was immunoSEQ multiplex PCR, and TCRdb's table has in-frame clones only and misses some. The table records hundreds of thousands of clones, about 89% of them present only once. This clone showed up just once. CDR3 length: 12 amino acids. V was clipped by 3 bases and J by 14 bases, with 11 bases between them. Per germline, CDR1 SGHNT and CDR2 YENEEA. The source is a woman aged 30 to 39 with COVID-19, enrolled during active disease. This rearrangement joins TRBV11-3 to TRBJ1-6, with a weak D call TRBD1 (5 bases). The specimen sequenced was peripheral blood. The CDR3 here is CASSLGEGTLHF. CDR3 nucleotide sequence: TGTGCCAGCAGCTTGGGGGAGGGAACCCTCCACTTT.